This T cell receptor beta chain was documented in a study of blood T cell repertoires in COVID-19. Original methodology: Estimated nucleated cell counts came from reference gene primer amplification. Measured with immunoSEQ multiplex PCR; TCRdb has only the in-frame clones, and not every one. V and J calls and clone size are given by that table; D and trimming were obtained from the DNA. The table includes 200,000 to 250,000 clones, approximately 84% detected once. CDR1 is SGHTA and CDR2 is FQGTGA in the germline V gene. CDR3 length equals 14 residues. With 6 bases clipped from V and 3 bases from J, the junction kept 3 bases outside the gene matches.

Sequencing used peripheral blood. This TCR was recovered from a man aged 50-59 years with acute or convalescent COVID-19. The J gene is TRBJ2-2, the V gene TRBV7-3; 8 bases fit TRBD2. The CDR3 region has the DNA TGTGCCAGCAGAAGGCGGGAGGACACCGGGGAGCTGTTTTTT. Its translation is CASRRREDTGELFF. Combining the CDR3 with reference TRBV7-3 and TRBJ2-2 gives the whole variable domain GAGVSQTPSNKVTEKGKYVELRCDPISGHTALYWYRQSLGQGPEFLIYFQGTGAADDSGLPNDRFFAVRPEGSVSTLKIQRTERGDSAVYLCASRRREDTGELFFGEGSRLTVL.